The clone carrying this TCR beta chain was recorded at least ten times. Looked up from germline, CDR1 is SGDLS and CDR2 is YYNGEE. The V end lost 0 bases, the J end lost 0 bases, and 6 bases lay between the germline ends. The CDR3 runs to 14 residues. This sample was included in a study of neurological immune-mediated disorders. TCRdb reprocessed the 5' RACE reads via MiXCR and lists one record per CDR3 protein. The sample yields thousands of distinct CDR3 sequences, roughly a quarter seen once. V gene TRBV9 combines with J gene TRBJ2-5; no clear D. Sequenced input: CD8+ T cells from blood. The sequence came from a woman aged 55 to 70 with HTLV-1-associated myelopathy (HAM/TSP). CDR3 coding DNA: TGTGCCAGCAGCGTAGACCAAAACCAAGAGACCCAGTACTTC. It codes for CASSVDQNQETQYF.